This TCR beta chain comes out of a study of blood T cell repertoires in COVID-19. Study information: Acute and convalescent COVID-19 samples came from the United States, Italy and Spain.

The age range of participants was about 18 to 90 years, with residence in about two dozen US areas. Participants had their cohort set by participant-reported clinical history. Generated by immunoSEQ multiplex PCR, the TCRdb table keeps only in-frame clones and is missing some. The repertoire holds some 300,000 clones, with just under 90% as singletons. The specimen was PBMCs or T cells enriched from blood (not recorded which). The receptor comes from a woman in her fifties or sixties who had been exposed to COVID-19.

CDR3 protein: CASSARGGARTGELFF. The CDR3 nucleotides are TGTGCCAGCAGTGCCCGGGGGGGGGCGCGCACCGGGGAGCTGTTTTTT. The V call is TRBV6-1, the J call TRBJ2-2, with TRBD2 matching 8 bases. The CDR3 has 16 residues. With 4 bases clipped from V and 4 bases from J, the junction kept 8 bases outside the gene matches. Germline lookup yields CDR1 MNHNS and CDR2 SASEGT.